This T cell receptor beta chain was found in a study of blood T cell repertoires in COVID-19. For the study at large: Spain, Italy and the United States supplied samples that represented acute and convalescent COVID-19. PBMCs, B-cell-depleted T cells, or T cells provided the cDNA or gDNA that made up the material.

CDR3 length: 14 residues. Germline CDR1 reads MNHEY; CDR2 reads SMNVEV (reference sequence). J gave up 8 bases and V 6 bases, and 10 bases lay outside the gene matches. Authors' analysis steps: Amplification from reference gene primers served as the basis for estimated nucleated cell counts. Only in-frame clones appear in the TCRdb table, and some are missing; sequencing was by immunoSEQ multiplex PCR. The V and J calls and clone size come from that table; D and trimming were worked out from the DNA. The data contain 200,000 to 300,000 clones, 70% to 90% of them singletons. Sequenced input: peripheral blood. The receptor was derived from a man between 60 and 75 years old with acute or convalescent COVID-19. The gene calls are TRBV27 and TRBJ1-5; 7 positions agree with TRBD1. The CDR3 loop is CASRTGYQGEPQHF. In DNA form, the CDR3 reads TGTGCCAGCAGGACAGGGTATCAGGGTGAGCCCCAGCATTTT.